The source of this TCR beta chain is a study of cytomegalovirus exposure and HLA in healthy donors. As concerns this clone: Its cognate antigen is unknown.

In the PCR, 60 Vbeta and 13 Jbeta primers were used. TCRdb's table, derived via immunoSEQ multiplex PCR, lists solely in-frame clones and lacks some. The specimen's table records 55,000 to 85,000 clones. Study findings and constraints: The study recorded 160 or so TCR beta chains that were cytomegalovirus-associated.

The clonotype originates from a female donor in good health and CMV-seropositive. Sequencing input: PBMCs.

The CDR3 DNA follows: TGTGCCAGCAGTGAAGCCCCGCCTAGCTACGAGCAGTACTTC. This encodes CASSEAPPSYEQYF. The rearrangement links TRBV6-1 to TRBJ2-7, with D uncertain. V lost 0 bases and J lost 3, with 9 bases in between. The CDR3 extends over 14 amino acids. Germline values: CDR1 MNHNS, CDR2 SASEGT.